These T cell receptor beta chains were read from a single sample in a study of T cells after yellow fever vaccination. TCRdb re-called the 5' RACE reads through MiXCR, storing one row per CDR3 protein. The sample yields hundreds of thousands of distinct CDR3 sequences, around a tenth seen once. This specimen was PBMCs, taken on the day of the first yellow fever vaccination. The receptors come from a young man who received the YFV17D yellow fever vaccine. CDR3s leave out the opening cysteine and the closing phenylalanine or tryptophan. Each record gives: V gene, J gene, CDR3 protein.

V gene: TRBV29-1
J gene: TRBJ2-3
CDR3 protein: SAGQGLSTDTQY

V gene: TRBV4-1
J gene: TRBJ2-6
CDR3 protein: ASSQEGGITYYSGANVLT

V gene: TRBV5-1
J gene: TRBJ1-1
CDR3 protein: ASGTGTAYTEAF

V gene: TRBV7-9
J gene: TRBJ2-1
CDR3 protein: ASSPWASGNNEQF

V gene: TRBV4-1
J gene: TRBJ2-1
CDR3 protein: ASSLRGHGGSDEQF

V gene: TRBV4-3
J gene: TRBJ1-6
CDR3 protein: ASSQDPQGAYNSPLH

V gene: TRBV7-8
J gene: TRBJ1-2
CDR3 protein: ASSPQGQLGFSGYT

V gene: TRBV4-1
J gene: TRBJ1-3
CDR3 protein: ASSQDPPGPAGNTIY

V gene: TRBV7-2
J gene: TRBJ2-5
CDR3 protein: ASSLKTALETQY

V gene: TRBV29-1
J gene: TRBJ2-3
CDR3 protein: SVEGGPTDTQY

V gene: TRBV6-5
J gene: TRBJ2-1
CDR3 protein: ASSSPGPSPLYNEQF